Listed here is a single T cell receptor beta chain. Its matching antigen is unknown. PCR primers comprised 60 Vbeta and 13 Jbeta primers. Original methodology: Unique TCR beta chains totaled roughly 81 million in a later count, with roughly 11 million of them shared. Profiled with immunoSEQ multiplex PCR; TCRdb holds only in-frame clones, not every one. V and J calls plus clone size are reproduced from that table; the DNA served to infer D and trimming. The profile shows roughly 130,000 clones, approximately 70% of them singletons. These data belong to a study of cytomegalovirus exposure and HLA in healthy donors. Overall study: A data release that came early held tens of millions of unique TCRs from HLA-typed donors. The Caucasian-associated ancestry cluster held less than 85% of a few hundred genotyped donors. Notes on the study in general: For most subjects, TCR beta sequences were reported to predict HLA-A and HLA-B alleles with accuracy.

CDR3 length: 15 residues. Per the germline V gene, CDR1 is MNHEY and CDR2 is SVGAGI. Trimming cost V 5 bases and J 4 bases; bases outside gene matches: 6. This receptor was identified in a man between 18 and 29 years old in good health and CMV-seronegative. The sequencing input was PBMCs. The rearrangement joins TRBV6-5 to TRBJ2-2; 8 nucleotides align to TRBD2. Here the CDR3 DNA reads TGTGCCAGCAGTATGGGACTAGTTGGCACCGGGGAGCTGTTTTTT. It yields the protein CASSMGLVGTGELFF.